The 8 T cell receptor beta chains reported below all come from one sample, sequenced in a study of blood T cell repertoires in COVID-19. Clones were read by immunoSEQ multiplex PCR, and TCRdb kept only the in-frame ones, dropping some. The sample carries about 260,000 clones, approximately 90% recorded once. The sequencing sample was made of PBMCs or T cells enriched from blood (not recorded which). The receptors here all came from a man aged 35-49 years who had been exposed to COVID-19.

This rearrangement joins TRBV5-4 to TRBJ1-2; 9 nucleotides agree with TRBD1. Trimming cost V 4 bases and J 8 bases; bases outside gene matches: 9. Germline CDR1 and CDR2: SGHNT and YYREEE (reference sequence). The CDR3 covers 14 residues. This CDR3 reads CASSPGQGQVGYTF. Written as DNA, the CDR3 is TGTGCCAGCAGCCCGGGACAGGGACAAGTAGGCTACACCTTC.

The chain combines TRBV3-1 (or the pseudogene TRBV3-2) with TRBJ1-3; no firm D call. The CDR3 is 13 residues long. Between the trimmed V and J ends, which lost 2 bases and 2 bases, there was a span of 4 bases. Per the germline V gene, CDR1 is LGHDT and CDR2 is YNNKEL (reference sequence). DNA for the CDR3: TGTGCCAGCAGCCAAATAGCTGGAAACACCATATATTTT. It specifies CASSQIAGNTIYF.

The rearrangement links TRBV5-1 to TRBJ2-6, with D perhaps matching TRBD1 (5 bases). CDR1 and CDR2 (germline): SGHRS, YFSETQ. The ends were cut back, 0 bases at V and 2 bases at J, with 6 bases in the middle. This CDR3 comprises 15 residues. The CDR3 nucleotides read TGCGCCAGCAGCTTGGAAGGGGCTGGGGCCAACGTCCTGACTTTC. Translated, it gives CASSLEGAGANVLTF.

The chain joins TRBV3-1 (or the pseudogene TRBV3-2) to TRBJ2-5; no reliable D call. Trimming removed 5 bases from V and 0 bases from J, with 7 bases in between. Germline V CDR1 and CDR2: LGHDT, YNNKEL (reference sequence). CDR3 length: 13 amino acids. CDR3 sequence reads: CASSSRDQETQYF. The CDR3 DNA sequence: TGTGCCAGCAGCAGCCGGGACCAAGAGACCCAGTACTTC.

The rearrangement links TRBV7-9 to TRBJ1-4, with D possibly TRBD1 on 6 matching bases. Germline V lookup: CDR1 SEHNR, CDR2 FQNEAQ (reference sequence). V was trimmed by 4 bases and J by 5 bases, leaving 20 bases between them. The CDR3 spans 17 residues. CDR3 sequence (DNA): TGTGCCAGCAGCTCGGGGCAGGGGCTCGGATCAAATGAAAAACTGTTTTTT. This encodes CASSSGQGLGSNEKLFF.

The chain uses TRBV2 and TRBJ1-6, with a weak D call TRBD1 (5 bases). The length of the CDR3 is 14 residues. Per germline, CDR1 SNHLY and CDR2 FYNNEI. The V and J ends lost 10 bases and 5 bases respectively, with 15 bases between them. The CDR3 coding sequence is TGTGCCAACGCCTTGCAGGGTAATAATTCACCCCTCCACTTT. The encoded protein is CANALQGNNSPLHF.

The rearrangement uses TRBV6-2 or TRBV6-3 and TRBJ2-3; 10 positions match TRBD2. CDR1 is MNHEY and CDR2 is SVGEGT in the germline V gene. CDR3 size: 17 residues. V was clipped by 0 bases and J by 0 bases; unmatched bases: 3. CDR3 amino acids: CASSYSGLAVSTDTQYF. The DNA for the CDR3 is TGTGCCAGCAGTTACTCCGGACTAGCGGTTAGCACAGATACGCAGTATTTT.

This chain connects TRBV10-3 to TRBJ2-2; D may be TRBD1 (6 bases). This CDR3 comprises 15 residues. Trimming left V 4 bases short and J 1 base short, with 10 bases between. Germline V CDR1 and CDR2: ENHRY, SYGVKD. CDR3: CAISVGGENTGELFF. In nucleotides, the CDR3 is TGTGCCATCAGTGTTGGGGGCGAGAACACCGGGGAGCTGTTTTTT.